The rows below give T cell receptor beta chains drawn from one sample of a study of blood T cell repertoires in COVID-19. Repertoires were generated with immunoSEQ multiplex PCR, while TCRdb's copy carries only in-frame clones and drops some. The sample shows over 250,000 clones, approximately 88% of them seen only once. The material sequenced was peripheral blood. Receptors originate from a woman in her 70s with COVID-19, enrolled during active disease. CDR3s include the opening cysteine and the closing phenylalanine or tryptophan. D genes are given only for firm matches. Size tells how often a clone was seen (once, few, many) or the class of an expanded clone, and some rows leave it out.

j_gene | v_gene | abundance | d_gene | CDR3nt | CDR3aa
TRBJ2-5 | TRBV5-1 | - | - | TGCGCCAGCGGGGCGTCCCCTGGGTACCAAGAGACCCAGTACTTC | CASGASPGYQETQYF
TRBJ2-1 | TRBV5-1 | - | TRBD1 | TGCGCCAGCAGCCGACAAGACAGGGGCAATGAGCAGTTCTTC | CASSRQDRGNEQFF
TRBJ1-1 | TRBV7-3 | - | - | TGTGCCAGCAGCCCTGCCCCGAGGAACACTGAAGCTTTCTTT | CASSPAPRNTEAFF
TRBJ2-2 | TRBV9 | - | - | TGTGCCAGCAGCGTAGCCGGCAGGGCTGACGGGGAGCTGTTTTTT | CASSVAGRADGELFF
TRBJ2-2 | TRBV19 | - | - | TGTGCCAGTGGCCCCGTAAGCCAGGCGGGGACCGGGGAGCTGTTTTTT | CASGPVSQAGTGELFF
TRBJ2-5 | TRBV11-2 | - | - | TGTGCCAGCAGCTTAATCGGGCAAGAGACCCAGTACTTC | CASSLIGQETQYF
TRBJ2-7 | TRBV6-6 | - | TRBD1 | TGTGCCAGCAGGACAGGGGACCTCGAGCAGTACTTC | CASRTGDLEQYF
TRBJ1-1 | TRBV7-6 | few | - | TGTGCCAGCAGCTTACGAGGGGGGGGAGTAATGAACACTGAAGCTTTCTTT | CASSLRGGGVMNTEAFF
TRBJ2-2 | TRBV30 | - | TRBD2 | TGTGCCTGGAAGGGAGCGGGGTCTGGCGGGGAGCTGTTTTTT | CAWKGAGSGGELFF
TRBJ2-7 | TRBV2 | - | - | TGTGCCAGCTCGATTAGCTACGAGCAGTACTTC | CASSISYEQYF
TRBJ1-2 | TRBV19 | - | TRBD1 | TGTGCCAGTAGTATCTTGGGACAGGGGGCCGTTCTCCGTCGAAGGGACTATGGCTACACCTTC | CASSILGQGAVLRRRDYGYTF
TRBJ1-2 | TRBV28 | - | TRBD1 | TGTGCCAGCAGATCACAGGGGGCGATGGGTGGCTACACCTTC | CASRSQGAMGGYTF
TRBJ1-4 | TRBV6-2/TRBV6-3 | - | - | TGTGCCAGCAGTTACTCGGGCAGCCGTAATGAAAAACTGTTTTTT | CASSYSGSRNEKLFF
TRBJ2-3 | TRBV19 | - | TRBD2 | TGTGCCAGTAGTAATCGGCGGGAGGCCGGGAGCACAGATACGCAGTATTTT | CASSNRREAGSTDTQYF
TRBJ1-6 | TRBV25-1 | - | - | TGTGCCAGCGGACTTAACTATAATTCACCCCTCCACTTT | CASGLNYNSPLHF
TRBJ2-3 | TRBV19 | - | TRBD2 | TGTGCCAGTAGTAATATAGCGGGTATCACAGATACGCAGTATTTT | CASSNIAGITDTQYF
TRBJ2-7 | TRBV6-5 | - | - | TGTGCCAGCAGCCTAGGCGTAGAGAGCTACGAGCAGTACTTC | CASSLGVESYEQYF
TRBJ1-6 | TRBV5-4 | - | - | TGTGCCAGCAGCGCGAGTGGGACTGTTAATTCACCCCTCCACTTT | CASSASGTVNSPLHF
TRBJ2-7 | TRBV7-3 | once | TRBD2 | TGTGCCAGCAGCACGAACGGACTAGCTTCCTACGAGCAGTACTTC | CASSTNGLASYEQYF
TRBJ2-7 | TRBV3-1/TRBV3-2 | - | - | TGTGCCAGCAGCCAAGATCTTGATATAAGGAGAAACTCCTACGAGCAGTACTTC | CASSQDLDIRRNSYEQYF
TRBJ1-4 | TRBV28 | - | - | TGTGCCAGCAATGCGGCAACTAATGAAAAACTGTTTTTT | CASNAATNEKLFF
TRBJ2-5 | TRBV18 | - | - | TGTGCCAGCTCACCCCAGGGGGGAGCCCTAGAGACCCAGTACTTC | CASSPQGGALETQYF
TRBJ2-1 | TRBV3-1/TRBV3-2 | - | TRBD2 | TGTGCCAGCAGCGGCGCGGCTCGGGAGGACAATGAGCAGTTCTTC | CASSGAAREDNEQFF
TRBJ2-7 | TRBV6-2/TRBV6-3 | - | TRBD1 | TGTGCCAGCAGTTCCGGGACAGGGGTCCCGTACTTC | CASSSGTGVPYF
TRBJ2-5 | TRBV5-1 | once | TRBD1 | TGCGCCAGCAATATAAACAGGGGCGGGGAGACCCAGTACTTC | CASNINRGGETQYF
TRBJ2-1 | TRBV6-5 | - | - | TGTGCCAGCGGGGCCCACGAATTCAATGAGCAGTTCTTC | CASGAHEFNEQFF
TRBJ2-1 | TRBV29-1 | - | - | TGCAGCGTGGGGGGATGGAATGAGCAGTTCTTC | CSVGGWNEQFF
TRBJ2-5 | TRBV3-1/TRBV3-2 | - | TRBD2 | TGTGCCAGCAGCCAAGAAACTAGCGGAGATCTCCTGTACCAAGAGACCCAGTACTTC | CASSQETSGDLLYQETQYF
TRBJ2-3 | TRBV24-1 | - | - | TGTGCCACCAGTTCGGGAGCGGAAGATACGCAGTATTTT | CATSSGAEDTQYF
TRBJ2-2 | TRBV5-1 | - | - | TGCGCCAGCAGCTTGGTGCGGCGCACCACGGGCACCGGGGAGCTGTTTTTT | CASSLVRRTTGTGELFF
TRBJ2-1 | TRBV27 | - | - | TGTGCCAGCAGCCAGGGGGCGGGAGGGCCCTATGAGCAGTTCTTC | CASSQGAGGPYEQFF
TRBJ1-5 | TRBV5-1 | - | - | TGCGCCAGCAGCTTGGACAGGGAGAATCAGCCCCAGCATTTT | CASSLDRENQPQHF
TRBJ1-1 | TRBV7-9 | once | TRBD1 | TGTGCCAGCAGCTCGCAGACAGGGGGAACGACTGAAGCTTTCTTT | CASSSQTGGTTEAFF
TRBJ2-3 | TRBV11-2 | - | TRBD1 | TGTGCCAGCAGCTCGCCCCCGGGACAGGCGCTCACAGATACGCAGTATTTT | CASSSPPGQALTDTQYF
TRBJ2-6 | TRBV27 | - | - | TGTGCCAGCGGATGGACAGCCCGTTTCTCTGGGGCCAACGTCCTGACTTTC | CASGWTARFSGANVLTF
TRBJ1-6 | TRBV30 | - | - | TGTGCCTGGAGTTCACAGGGTGATTCACCCCTCCACTTT | CAWSSQGDSPLHF
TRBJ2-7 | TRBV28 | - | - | TGTGCCAGCAGTTGGGACACCCCAGGGGAGCAGTACTTC | CASSWDTPGEQYF